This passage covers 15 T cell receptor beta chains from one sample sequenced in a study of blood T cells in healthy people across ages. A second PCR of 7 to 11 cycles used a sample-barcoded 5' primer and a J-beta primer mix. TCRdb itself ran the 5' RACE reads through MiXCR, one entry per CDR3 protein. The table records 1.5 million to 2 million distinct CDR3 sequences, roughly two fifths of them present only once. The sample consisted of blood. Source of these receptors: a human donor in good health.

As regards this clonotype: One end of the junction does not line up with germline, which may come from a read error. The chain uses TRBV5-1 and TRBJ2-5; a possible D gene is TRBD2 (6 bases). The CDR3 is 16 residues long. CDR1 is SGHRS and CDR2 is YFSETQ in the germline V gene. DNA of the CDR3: TGCGCCAACAGCAGAAATACGCGGGGCTCTAAAGAGACCCAGTACTTC. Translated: CANSRNTRGSKETQYF.

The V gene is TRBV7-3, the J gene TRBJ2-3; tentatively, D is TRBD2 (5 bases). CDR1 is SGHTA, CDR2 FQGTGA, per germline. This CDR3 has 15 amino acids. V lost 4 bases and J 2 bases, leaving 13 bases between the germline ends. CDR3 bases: TGTGCCAGCAGCTCCGGGGTGGGGTACACAGATACGCAGTATTTT. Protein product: CASSSGVGYTDTQYF.

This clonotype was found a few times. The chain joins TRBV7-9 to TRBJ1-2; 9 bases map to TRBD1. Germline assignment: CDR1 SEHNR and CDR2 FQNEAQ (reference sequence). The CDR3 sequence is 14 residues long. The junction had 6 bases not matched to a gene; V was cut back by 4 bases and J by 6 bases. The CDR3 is CASSSFRDRDGYTF. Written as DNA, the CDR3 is TGTGCCAGCAGCTCCTTCCGGGACAGGGATGGCTACACCTTC.

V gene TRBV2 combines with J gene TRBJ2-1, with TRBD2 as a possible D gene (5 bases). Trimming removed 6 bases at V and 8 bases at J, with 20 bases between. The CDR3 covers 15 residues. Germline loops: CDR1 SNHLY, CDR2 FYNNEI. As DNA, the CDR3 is TGTGCCAGCAGCGAGAGCGGTACCGCGGTCTATGAGCAGTTCTTC. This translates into CASSESGTAVYEQFF.

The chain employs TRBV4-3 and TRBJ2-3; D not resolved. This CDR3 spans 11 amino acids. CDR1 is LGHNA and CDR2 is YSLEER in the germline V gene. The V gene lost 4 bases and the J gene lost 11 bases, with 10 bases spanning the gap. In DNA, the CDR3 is TGCGCCAGCAGCCGAGAAGAACAGCAGTATTTT. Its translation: CASSREEQQYF.

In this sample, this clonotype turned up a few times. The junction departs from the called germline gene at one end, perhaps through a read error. CDR3 nucleotide sequence: TGCGCCAGCAGCCAATCGACAGGGAGCTCCTACAGTGAGCAGTTCTTC. Translating gives CASSQSTGSSYSEQFF. The V and J genes are TRBV4-3 and TRBJ2-1; 7 bases match TRBD1. Looked up from germline, CDR1 is LGHNA and CDR2 is YSLEER. This CDR3 spans 16 amino acids.

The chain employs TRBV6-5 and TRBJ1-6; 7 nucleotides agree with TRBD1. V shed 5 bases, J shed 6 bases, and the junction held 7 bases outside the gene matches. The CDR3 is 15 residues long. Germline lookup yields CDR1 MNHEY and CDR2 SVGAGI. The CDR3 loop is CASSDRESCNSPLHF. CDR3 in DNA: TGTGCCAGCAGTGACAGGGAATCATGTAATTCACCCCTCCACTTT.

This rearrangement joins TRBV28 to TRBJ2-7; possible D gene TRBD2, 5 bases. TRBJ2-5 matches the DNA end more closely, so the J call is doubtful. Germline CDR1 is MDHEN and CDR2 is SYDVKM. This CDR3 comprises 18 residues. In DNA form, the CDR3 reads TGTGCCAGCAGTCGTTGGGAGTCAAAGAGAAAACCGACGGAGACCCAGTACTTC. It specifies CASSRWESKRKPTETQYF.

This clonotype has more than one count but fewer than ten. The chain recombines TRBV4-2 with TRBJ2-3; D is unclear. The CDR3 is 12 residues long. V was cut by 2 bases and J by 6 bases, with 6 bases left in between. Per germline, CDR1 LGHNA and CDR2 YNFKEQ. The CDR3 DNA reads TGTGCCAGCAGCCAACATTCGGATACGCAGTATTTT. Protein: CASSQHSDTQYF.

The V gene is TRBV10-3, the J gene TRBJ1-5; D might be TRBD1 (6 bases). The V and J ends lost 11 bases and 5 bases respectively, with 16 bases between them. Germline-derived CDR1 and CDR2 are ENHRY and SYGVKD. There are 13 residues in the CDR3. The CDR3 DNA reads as TGTGCCTCCTCGGCGGGGGGCGATCAGCCCCAGCATTTT. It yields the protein CASSAGGDQPQHF.

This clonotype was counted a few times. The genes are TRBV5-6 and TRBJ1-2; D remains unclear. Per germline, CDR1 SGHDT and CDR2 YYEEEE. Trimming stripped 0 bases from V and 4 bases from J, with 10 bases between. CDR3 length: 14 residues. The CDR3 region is CASSLGTEIYGYTF. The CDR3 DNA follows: TGTGCCAGCAGCTTGGGGACGGAAATCTATGGCTACACCTTC.

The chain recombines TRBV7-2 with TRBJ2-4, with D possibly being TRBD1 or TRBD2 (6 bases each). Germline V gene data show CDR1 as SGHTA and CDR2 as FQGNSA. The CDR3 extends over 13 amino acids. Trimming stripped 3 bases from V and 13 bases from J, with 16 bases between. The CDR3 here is CASSFIGGGEQYF. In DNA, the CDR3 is TGTGCCAGCAGCTTTATCGGGGGCGGGGAGCAGTACTTC.

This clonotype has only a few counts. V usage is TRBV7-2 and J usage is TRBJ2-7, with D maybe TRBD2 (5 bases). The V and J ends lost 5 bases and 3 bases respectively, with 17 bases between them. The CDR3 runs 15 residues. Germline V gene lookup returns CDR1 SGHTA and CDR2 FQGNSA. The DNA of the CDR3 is TGTGCCAGCAGCGTTAGCCCTGCAGAGGGCTACGAGCAGTACTTC. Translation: CASSVSPAEGYEQYF.

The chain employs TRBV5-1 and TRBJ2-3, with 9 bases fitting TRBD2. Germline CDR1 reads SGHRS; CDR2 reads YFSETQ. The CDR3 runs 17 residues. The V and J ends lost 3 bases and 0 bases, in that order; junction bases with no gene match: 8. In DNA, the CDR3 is TGCGCCAGCAGCTCCCCTGGGACTAGCTTTAGCACAGATACGCAGTATTTT. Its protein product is CASSSPGTSFSTDTQYF. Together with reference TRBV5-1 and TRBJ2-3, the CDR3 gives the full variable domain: KAGVTQTPRYLIKTRGQQVTLSCSPISGHRSVSWYQQTPGQGLQFLFEYFSETQRNKGNFPGRFSGRQFSNSRSEMNVSTLELGDSALYLCASSSPGTSFSTDTQYFGPGTRLTVL.

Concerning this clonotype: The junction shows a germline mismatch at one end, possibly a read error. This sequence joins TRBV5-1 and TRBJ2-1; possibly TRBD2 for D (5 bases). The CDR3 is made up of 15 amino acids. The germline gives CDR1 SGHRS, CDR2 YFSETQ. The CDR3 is CAGSSPKDSGNEQFF. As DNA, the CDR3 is TGCGCCGGCAGCTCCCCCAAGGACTCAGGCAATGAGCAGTTCTTC.